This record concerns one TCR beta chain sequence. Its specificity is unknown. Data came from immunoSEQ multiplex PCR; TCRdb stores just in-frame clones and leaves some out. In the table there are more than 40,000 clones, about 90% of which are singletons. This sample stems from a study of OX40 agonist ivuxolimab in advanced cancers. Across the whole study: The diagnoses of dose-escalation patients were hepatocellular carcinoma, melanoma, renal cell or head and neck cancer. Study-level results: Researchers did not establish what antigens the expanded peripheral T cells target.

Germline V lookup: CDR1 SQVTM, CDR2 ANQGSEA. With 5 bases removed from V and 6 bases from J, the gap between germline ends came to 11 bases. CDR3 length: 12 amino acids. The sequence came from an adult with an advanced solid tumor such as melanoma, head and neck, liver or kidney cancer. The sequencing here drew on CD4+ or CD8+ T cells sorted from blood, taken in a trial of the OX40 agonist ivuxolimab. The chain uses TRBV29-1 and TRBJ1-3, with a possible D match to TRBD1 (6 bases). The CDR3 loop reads CSVTEGENTIYF. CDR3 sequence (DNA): TGCAGCGTTACGGAGGGGGAAAACACCATATATTTT.